This T cell receptor beta chain was captured by sequencing in a study of T-cell memory formation after mild COVID-19. Study details: The two donors had largely donor-specific TCR clusters. Study-wide points: Second-wave clones with a day 37 peak had unconfirmed SARS-CoV-2 specificity. Contracting CD8+ clones were enriched in EMRA, CD4+ mainly in CM and EM.

From the 5' RACE reads, TCRdb called clonotypes with MiXCR, one entry per CDR3 protein. Here the sample spans 70,000 to 100,000 distinct CDR3 sequences, more than 12% being singletons. Of note for this clonotype: Its target is unknown.

V shed 11 bases and J shed 6 bases, with 10 bases lying between them. Germline CDR1 reads MNHEY; CDR2 reads SVGAGI. The CDR3 consists of 11 residues. The sequenced sample consisted of PBMCs or a T cell subset sorted from them (not recorded which). The J gene is TRBJ2-2, the V gene TRBV6-5, with D uncertain. This clonotype was obtained from a man between 18 and 29 years old who had mild COVID-19 (a few samples of this study predate the infection). Cell type and time point are not known. This CDR3 is CACIKSGELFF. Written as DNA, the CDR3 is TGTGCCTGCATCAAGTCCGGGGAGCTGTTTTTT.